The 24 T cell receptor beta chains below come from one sample, sequenced in a study of T-cell memory formation after mild COVID-19. MiXCR, applied by TCRdb to the 5' RACE reads, yields one record per CDR3 protein. The sample includes 45,000 or so distinct CDR3 sequences, roughly 6.6% of them seen just once. The sample was PBMCs or a T cell subset sorted from them (not recorded which). Source of these receptors: an adult who had mild COVID-19 (a few samples of this study predate the infection). Cell type and time point are not known.

The chain carries TRBV18 and TRBJ2-7; possibly TRBD1 for D (6 bases). This CDR3 is built from 14 residues. Germline V CDR1 and CDR2: KGHSH, LQKENI. With 4 bases removed from V and 1 base from J, the gap between germline ends came to 11 bases. The CDR3 coding sequence is TGTGCCAGCTCACAGGGGGAAGGGTCCTACGAGCAGTACTTC. This gives the protein CASSQGEGSYEQYF.

Many counts were recorded for this clonotype. V and J are TRBV5-1 and TRBJ1-6, with D uncertain. Trimming cost V 4 bases and J 3 bases, with 14 bases left between them. CDR1 and CDR2 from the germline V gene are SGHRS and YFSETQ. The CDR3 is made up of 16 amino acids. The CDR3 sequence: CASSERTDHYNSPLHF. CDR3 sequence (DNA): TGCGCCAGCAGCGAGAGGACGGACCACTATAATTCACCCCTCCACTTT.

Ten or more counts support this clonotype. The chain carries TRBV4-2 and TRBJ1-1; D not certain. The CDR3 has 12 residues. V was shortened by 0 bases and J by 11 bases, with 10 bases between the two germline ends. CDR1 is LGHNA and CDR2 is YNFKEQ in the germline V gene. The CDR3: CASSQDSARAFF. In nucleotides, the CDR3 is TGTGCCAGCAGCCAAGACTCCGCGCGGGCTTTCTTT.

The table lists this clonotype with many counts. The chain couples TRBV14 to TRBJ2-7; D is unclear. The CDR3 contains 11 residues. Germline V gene lookup returns CDR1 SGHDN and CDR2 FVKESK. V lost 0 bases to trimming and J lost 7 bases, with 4 bases between them. This CDR3 reads CASSQEWEQYF. The CDR3 nucleotides are TGTGCCAGCAGCCAAGAATGGGAGCAGTACTTC.

The table lists this clonotype with many counts. This chain's CDR3 is CASSLGWGQGAKNTGELFF. CDR3 DNA sequence: TGTGCCAGCAGCTTAGGTTGGGGACAGGGGGCGAAGAACACCGGGGAGCTGTTTTTT. This chain joins TRBV7-8 and TRBJ2-2; 12 nucleotides match TRBD1. CDR3 length equals 19 residues. In germline, CDR1 is SGHVS, CDR2 FQNEAQ. The V and J ends lost 1 base and 1 base, in that order; junction bases with no gene match: 7. The full variable domain, with the rest looked up from reference TRBV7-8 and TRBJ2-2, is GAGVSQSPRYKVAKRGQDVALRCDPISGHVSLFWYQQALGQGPEFLTYFQNEAQLDKSGLPSDRFFAERPEGSVSTLKIQRTQQEDSAVYLCASSLGWGQGAKNTGELFFGEGSRLTVL.

This clonotype was counted many times. This chain joins TRBV5-1 and TRBJ2-5; 8 bases match TRBD2. Germline CDR1 is SGHRS and CDR2 is YFSETQ. The CDR3 runs to 16 residues. V trimming: 0 bases; J trimming: 3 bases; junction bases outside the gene matches: 7. This chain's CDR3 is CASSLDPRAGEETQYF. In DNA form, the CDR3 reads TGCGCCAGCAGCTTGGACCCACGAGCGGGAGAAGAGACCCAGTACTTC. The full variable domain, completed using reference TRBV5-1 and TRBJ2-5, is KAGVTQTPRYLIKTRGQQVTLSCSPISGHRSVSWYQQTPGQGLQFLFEYFSETQRNKGNFPGRFSGRQFSNSRSEMNVSTLELGDSALYLCASSLDPRAGEETQYFGPGTRLLVL.

The rearrangement uses TRBV10-3 and TRBJ1-1; TRBD1 agrees at 8 bases. There are 13 residues in the CDR3. V lost 6 bases, J lost 1 base, and 1 base stayed unmatched. Germline V gene data show CDR1 as ENHRY and CDR2 as SYGVKD. This CDR3 is CAISGTGNTEAFF. CDR3 sequence (DNA): TGTGCCATCAGCGGGACAGGGAACACTGAAGCTTTCTTT.

This clonotype has a count of ten or more. The chain has TRBV27 and TRBJ2-5; 8 bases line up with TRBD2. J was trimmed by 5 bases and V by 3 bases; bases with no gene match: 5. In germline, CDR1 is MNHEY, CDR2 SMNVEV (reference sequence). CDR3 length: 14 residues. DNA for the CDR3: TGTGCCAGCAGTTTCGGGGGGGGCAAGGAGACCCAGTACTTC. It translates to CASSFGGGKETQYF.

The chain uses TRBV19 and TRBJ2-3; D is perhaps TRBD1 (5 bases). CDR1 is LNHDA and CDR2 is SQIVND in the germline V gene (reference sequence). V shed 7 bases and J shed 6 bases, with 17 bases lying between them. The CDR3 is 14 residues long. For the CDR3, the DNA is TGTGCCAGTACGGTTGCAGGGCCGCGGGATACGCAGTATTTT. Translated, it gives CASTVAGPRDTQYF.

Ten or more counts support this clonotype. This chain links TRBV5-1 with TRBJ2-7; D might be TRBD1 (5 bases). V was cut by 4 bases and J by 2 bases, with 10 bases left in between. Looked up from germline, CDR1 is SGHRS and CDR2 is YFSETQ. The CDR3 is 13 residues long. The CDR3 region has the DNA TGCGCCAGCAGCATAGACAGAGCCTACGAGCAGTACTTC. This gives the protein CASSIDRAYEQYF.

V and J are TRBV11-2 and TRBJ2-7; the match to TRBD2 covers 8 bases. CDR1 and CDR2 from the germline V gene are SGHAT and FQNNGV. The CDR3 sequence is 13 residues long. CDR3 in amino acids: CASSRGGKYGQYV. Written as DNA, the CDR3 is TGTGCCAGCAGCCGCGGGGGGAAGTACGGGCAGTACGTC.

This clonotype was seen ten or more times. V is TRBV4-2 and J is TRBJ2-1, with 8 nucleotides matching TRBD1. The trim removed 4 bases at V and 9 bases at J, leaving 14 bases unmatched. The CDR3 has 16 amino acids. Germline CDR1 LGHNA, CDR2 YNFKEQ. The CDR3 region has the DNA TGTGCCAGCAGCCTCGAGGGACAGGCCCTGGGAGGTGAGCAGTTCTTC. Amino acid sequence: CASSLEGQALGGEQFF.

V is TRBV13 and J is TRBJ1-4; D is perhaps TRBD1 (5 bases). The CDR3 extends over 14 amino acids. The germline gives CDR1 PRHDT, CDR2 FYEKMQ (reference sequence). Trimming left V 3 bases short and J 8 bases short, with 13 bases between. The CDR3 nucleotides read TGTGCCAGCAGCTTTCGAGGGGAAGGAGAAAAACTGTTTTTT. It is translated as CASSFRGEGEKLFF. Variable domain in full (rest from reference TRBV13 and TRBJ1-4): AAGVIQSPRHLIKEKRETATLKCYPIPRHDTVYWYQQGPGQDPQFLISFYEKMQSDKGSIPDRFSAQQFSDYHSELNMSSLELGDSALYFCASSFRGEGEKLFFGSGTQLSVL.

This clonotype was seen only a few times. The gene calls are TRBV19 and TRBJ2-3; 9 positions match TRBD2. The V segment lost 6 bases and the J segment 6 bases; nucleotides outside the gene matches: 7. The CDR3 is 14 amino acids. Germline CDR1 is LNHDA and CDR2 is SQIVND (reference sequence). CDR3 residues: CASSMGLARDTQYF. The CDR3 DNA is TGTGCCAGTAGCATGGGACTAGCCCGTGATACGCAGTATTTT. Full variable domain (rest looked up from reference TRBV19 and TRBJ2-3): DGGITQSPKYLFRKEGQNVTLSCEQNLNHDAMYWYRQDPGQGLRLIYYSQIVNDFQKGDIAEGYSVSREKKESFPLTVTSAQKNPTAFYLCASSMGLARDTQYFGPGTRLTVL.

This clonotype was counted at least ten times. The rearrangement links TRBV30 to TRBJ2-7; 7 nucleotides match TRBD1. Germline CDR1 reads GTSNPN; CDR2 reads SVGIG (reference sequence). This CDR3 comprises 14 residues. V shed 5 bases, J shed 1 base, and the junction held 8 bases outside the gene matches. CDR3 loop: CAWDRQGKSYEQYF. The CDR3 region has the DNA TGTGCCTGGGACCGACAGGGTAAATCCTACGAGCAGTACTTC.

This clonotype was detected only a few times. The chain joins TRBV3-1 to TRBJ1-5; D might be TRBD1 (5 bases). Germline V lookup: CDR1 LGHDT, CDR2 YNNKEL (reference sequence). Trimming left V 4 bases short and J 4 bases short, with 11 bases between. The CDR3 totals 14 residues. CDR3 sequence: CASSLTDRNQPQHF. The DNA of the CDR3 is TGTGCCAGCAGCCTAACCGACAGAAATCAGCCCCAGCATTTT.

This clonotype appeared many times. The chain couples TRBV5-1 to TRBJ2-1; 7 nucleotides align to TRBD1. Germline V gene lookup returns CDR1 SGHRS and CDR2 YFSETQ. The V segment lost 4 bases and the J segment 3 bases; nucleotides outside the gene matches: 4. The length of the CDR3 is 14 residues. The chain's CDR3 is CASSPGQLYNEQFF. DNA of the CDR3: TGCGCCAGCAGCCCGGGACAGCTCTACAATGAGCAGTTCTTC. Combining the CDR3 with reference TRBV5-1 and TRBJ2-1 gives the whole variable domain KAGVTQTPRYLIKTRGQQVTLSCSPISGHRSVSWYQQTPGQGLQFLFEYFSETQRNKGNFPGRFSGRQFSNSRSEMNVSTLELGDSALYLCASSPGQLYNEQFFGPGTRLTVL.

This clonotype was recorded many times. This rearrangement joins TRBV7-9 to TRBJ1-1; D is unresolved. Between the trimmed V and J ends, which lost 5 bases and 5 bases, there was a span of 15 bases. The CDR3 extends over 14 amino acids. Germline values: CDR1 SEHNR, CDR2 FQNEAQ (reference sequence). CDR3 region: CASSTPPGRTEAFF. The CDR3 region has the DNA TGTGCCAGCAGCACCCCCCCGGGGAGGACTGAAGCTTTCTTT. Based on the CDR3 plus reference TRBV7-9 and TRBJ1-1, the full variable domain is DTGVSQNPRHKITKRGQNVTFRCDPISEHNRLYWYRQTLGQGPEFLTYFQNEAQLEKSRLLSDRFSAERPKGSFSTLEIQRTEQGDSAMYLCASSTPPGRTEAFFGQGTRLTVV.

This clonotype appeared a few times. This chain connects TRBV2 to TRBJ1-5; possible D gene TRBD1, 5 bases. Per germline, CDR1 SNHLY and CDR2 FYNNEI. This CDR3 is 16 amino acids long. V lost 0 bases, J lost 4 bases, and 13 bases lay in between. Here the CDR3 reads CASSEARNRLNQPQHF. CDR3 DNA sequence: TGTGCCAGCAGTGAAGCGCGGAACAGGCTGAATCAGCCCCAGCATTTT.

In this sample, this clonotype turned up a few times. This chain links TRBV28 with TRBJ2-5; D is unclear. V lost 5 bases and J 1 base, leaving 11 bases between the germline ends. The CDR3 extends over 14 amino acids. Germline values: CDR1 MDHEN, CDR2 SYDVKM. CDR3 sequence: CASSLLGPQETQYF. The CDR3 nucleotides are TGTGCCAGCAGTCTCCTCGGACCCCAAGAGACCCAGTACTTC.

The gene calls are TRBV6-1 and TRBJ2-7, with D perhaps TRBD1 (5 bases). There are 14 residues in the CDR3. Trimming stripped 6 bases from V and 4 bases from J, with 16 bases between. From germline, CDR1 is MNHNS and CDR2 SASEGT. CDR3 region: CASRMGQGGYEQYF. The CDR3 nucleotides are TGTGCCAGCAGGATGGGGCAGGGTGGGTACGAGCAGTACTTC.

This clonotype was observed a handful of times. This chain connects TRBV6-5 to TRBJ2-1; D uncertain. This CDR3 contains 13 residues. The ends were cut back, 11 bases at V and 4 bases at J, with 15 bases in the middle. The germline gives CDR1 MNHEY, CDR2 SVGAGI. CDR3 DNA: TGTGCCGCGGACCCGACGAGGTACAATGAGCAGTTCTTC. It translates to CAADPTRYNEQFF.

This clonotype turned up a few times. The gene calls are TRBV30 and TRBJ2-1; D not resolved. CDR3 length: 14 amino acids. Germline V CDR1 and CDR2: GTSNPN, SVGIG (reference sequence). Trimming removed 4 bases at V and 6 bases at J, with 16 bases between. The CDR3 bases are TGTGCCTGGAAACACGGACCAGGAACCAATGAGCAGTTCTTC. Translated, it gives CAWKHGPGTNEQFF. Complete variable domain (other parts from reference TRBV30 and TRBJ2-1): SQTIHQWPATLVQPVGSPLSLECTVEGTSNPNLYWYRQAAGRGLQLLFYSVGIGQISSEVPQNLSASRPQDRQFILSSKKLLLSDSGFYLCAWKHGPGTNEQFFGPGTRLTVL.

This clonotype has at least ten counts. V gene TRBV29-1 combines with J gene TRBJ2-1; 7 positions agree with TRBD1. The CDR3 contains 17 residues. The V segment lost 3 bases and the J segment 7 bases; nucleotides outside the gene matches: 18. Per germline, CDR1 SQVTM and CDR2 ANQGSEA. The CDR3 here is CSVDQGYLRQGLNEQFF. For the CDR3, the DNA is TGCAGCGTTGACCAAGGGTACCTCCGACAGGGTCTAAATGAGCAGTTCTTC.